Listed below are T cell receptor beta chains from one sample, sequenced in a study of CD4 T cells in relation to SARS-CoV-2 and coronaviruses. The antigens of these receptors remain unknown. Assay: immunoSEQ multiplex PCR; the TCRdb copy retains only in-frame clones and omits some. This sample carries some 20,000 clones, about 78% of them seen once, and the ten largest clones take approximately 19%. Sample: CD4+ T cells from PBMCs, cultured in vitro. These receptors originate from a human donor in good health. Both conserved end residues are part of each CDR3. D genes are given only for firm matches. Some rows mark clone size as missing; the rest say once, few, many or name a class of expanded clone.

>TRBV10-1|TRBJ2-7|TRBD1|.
CANLKRGTGAFLTGSEQYF
TGCGCCAATCTAAAGAGGGGGACAGGGGCATTTCTCACGGGGTCCGAGCAGTACTTC
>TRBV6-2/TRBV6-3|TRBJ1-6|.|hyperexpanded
CASSYGGPDSPLHF
TGTGCCAGCAGTTACGGGGGGCCGGATTCACCCCTCCACTTT
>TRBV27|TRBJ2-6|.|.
CASSFLSGANVLTF
TGTGCCAGCAGTTTCCTCTCTGGGGCCAACGTCCTGACTTTC
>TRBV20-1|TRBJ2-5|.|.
CSASRGGETQYF
TGCAGTGCTAGTAGGGGGGGCGAGACCCAGTACTTC
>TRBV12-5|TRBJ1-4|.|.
CASAPRGGWAEKLFF
TGTGCTAGTGCCCCGAGGGGAGGGTGGGCTGAAAAACTGTTTTTT
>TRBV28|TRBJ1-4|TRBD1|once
CASSSNGQGNNEKLFF
TGTGCCAGCAGTTCGAACGGACAGGGAAACAATGAAAAACTGTTTTTT
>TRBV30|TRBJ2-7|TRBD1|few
CAWDRVKPPSSYEQYF
TGTGCCTGGGACAGGGTTAAGCCTCCAAGCTCCTACGAGCAGTACTTC
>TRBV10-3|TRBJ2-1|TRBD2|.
CALRTSPQGGEQFF
TGTGCCCTCCGGACTAGCCCCCAGGGTGGTGAGCAGTTCTTC
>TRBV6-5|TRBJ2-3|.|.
CASSYGWADSTDTQYF
TGTGCCAGCAGTTACGGTTGGGCGGACAGCACAGATACGCAGTATTTT
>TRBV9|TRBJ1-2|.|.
CASSGRRGGKYYGYTF
TGTGCCAGCAGCGGAAGAAGGGGGGGAAAGTACTATGGCTACACCTTC
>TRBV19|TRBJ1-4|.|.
CASSRVLRGEKLFF
TGTGCCAGTAGTAGGGTGCTAAGAGGCGAAAAACTGTTTTTT
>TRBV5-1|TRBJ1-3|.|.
CASSQYDSQGNTIYF
TGCGCCAGCAGCCAATATGACAGTCAAGGAAACACCATATATTTT
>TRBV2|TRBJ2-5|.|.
CASSEAGPQETQYF
TGTGCCAGCAGTGAAGCAGGGCCCCAAGAGACCCAGTACTTC
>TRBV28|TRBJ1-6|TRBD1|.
CASRSGQGYNSPLHF
TGTGCCAGCAGATCCGGACAGGGATATAATTCACCCCTCCACTTT
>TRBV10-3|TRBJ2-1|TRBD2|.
CAISEWGLAGGKTNEQFF
TGTGCCATCAGTGAGTGGGGACTAGCGGGAGGGAAAACGAATGAGCAGTTCTTC
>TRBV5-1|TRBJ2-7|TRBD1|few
CASSSGQGYEQYF
TGCGCCAGCAGCTCTGGACAGGGCTACGAGCAGTACTTC
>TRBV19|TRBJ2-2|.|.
CASSVLGGLHGELFF
TGTGCCAGTAGTGTCCTTGGGGGGTTGCACGGGGAGCTGTTTTTT
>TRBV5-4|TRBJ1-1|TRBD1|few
CASTRDSLNTEAFF
TGTGCCAGCACTAGGGACAGTTTGAACACTGAAGCTTTCTTT
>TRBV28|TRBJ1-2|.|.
CASSFSGGYTF
TGTGCCAGCAGTTTTTCAGGGGGCTACACCTTC
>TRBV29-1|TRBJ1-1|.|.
CSANSDRLNTEAFF
TGCAGCGCCAATTCGGACAGATTGAACACTGAAGCTTTCTTT
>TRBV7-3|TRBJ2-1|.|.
CASSPNLARNEQFF
TGTGCCAGCAGCCCGAACCTGGCTAGGAATGAGCAGTTCTTC
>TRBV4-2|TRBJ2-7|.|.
CASSPWDQSYEQYF
TGTGCCAGCAGCCCTTGGGACCAATCCTACGAGCAGTACTTC
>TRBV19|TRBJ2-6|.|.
CASSITGSGANVLTF
TGTGCCAGTAGTATTACAGGCTCTGGGGCCAACGTCCTGACTTTC
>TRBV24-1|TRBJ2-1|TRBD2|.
CATSDKGLAGGDEQFF
TGTGCCACCAGTGACAAAGGACTAGCGGGGGGGGATGAGCAGTTCTTC